This T cell receptor beta chain was retrieved from a study of T cell repertoires in cytomegalovirus infection. Study overall: Both CMV infection and a matching HLA type were indicated by public TCR beta signatures.

TCRdb re-analysed the reads in MiXCR, keeping a single row per CDR3 protein. Of fewer than 1,000,000 distinct CDR3 sequences in the sample, approximately 32% were seen once. Study-wide results and limits: Summed public TCR beta family frequency identified CMV carriers bearing the relevant HLA.

Concerning this clonotype itself: Its specificity is unknown.

Sequenced here: cultured CD8+ T cells from PBMCs, sampled from culture after CMV antigen stimulation. The sequence came from a human donor in good health (CMV status not recorded). Some clones in this sample may be carry-over from other donors' samples.

The CDR3 region has the DNA TGCGCCAGCAGCTTGACAGGGGGCTCTGGGTTTTTCACTGAAGCTTTCTTT. Its translation: CASSLTGGSGFFTEAFF. This chain links TRBV5-1 with TRBJ1-1; 9 bases are shared with TRBD1. This CDR3 is 17 amino acids long. CDR1 is SGHRS, CDR2 YFSETQ, per germline. With V trimmed by 1 base and J by 4 bases, 11 bases remained unmatched.